The entry below describes one T cell receptor (beta chain). Its antigen is unknown. The data were taken from a study of cytomegalovirus exposure and HLA in healthy donors. About the study: Previous work identified roughly 120 million unique TCR beta sequences from around 180 million T cells.

PCR amplification relied on 60 Vbeta primers (plus 13 Jbeta primers). The protocol was immunoSEQ multiplex PCR, while the TCRdb copy is restricted to in-frame clones and leaves out a portion. The sample has 73,000 or so clones; 65% to 85% are singletons. The V gene's germline CDR1 is MNHEY and CDR2 SVGAGI. The CDR3 is made up of 16 amino acids. V was pared by 7 bases and J by 2 bases, with 20 bases between. Findings and limits, study-wide: For TCR beta chains, V- and J-gene trimming was later linked to a missense DCLRE1C variant.

This receptor was taken from a woman aged 40-49 years in good health and CMV-seropositive. Specimen: PBMCs. The V call is TRBV6-5, the J call TRBJ1-1, with D perhaps TRBD1 (5 bases). CDR3 bases: TGTGCCAGCATTTATCAAGCCTACAGGTGTAACACTGAAGCTTTCTTT. It codes for CASIYQAYRCNTEAFF.